These T cell receptor beta chains were read from a single sample in a study of shared clonotypes between healthy human individuals. Measured with immunoSEQ multiplex PCR; TCRdb has only the in-frame clones, and not every one. The table records about 490,000 clones, less than 80% of them present only once. The sequenced material came from PBMCs. The receptors were sampled from a woman aged 40 to 50 in good health. Some clones in this sample may be carry-over from other donors' samples. Both conserved end residues are part of each CDR3.

J gene,V gene,CDR3 protein
TRBJ1-4,TRBV19,CASSMGDEGEKLFF
TRBJ1-1,TRBV19,CASSTTVMNTEAFF
TRBJ1-1,TRBV19,CASSMGQGNTEAFF
TRBJ2-7,TRBV28,CASSFSNSYEQYF
TRBJ1-2,TRBV7-9,CASSLARGRTYGYTF
TRBJ2-5,TRBV9,CASSPRTAKAETQYF
TRBJ2-1,TRBV5-1,CASRSGTGAYNEQFF
TRBJ1-2,TRBV18,CASSPRVDGYTF
TRBJ2-7,TRBV5-1,CASSLAGTGDLSF
TRBJ2-3,TRBV27,CASSTTRFQTGTDTQYF
TRBJ1-1,TRBV16,CASSGDAGGAFF
TRBJ2-1,TRBV4-1,CASSHPLKGDNEQFF
TRBJ1-2,TRBV6-1,CASSEGDNNYGYTF
TRBJ2-7,TRBV7-9,CASSLVPGGYEQYF
TRBJ2-2,TRBV18,CASSLPNTGELFF
TRBJ2-7,TRBV19,CASSIALAGGIDEQYF
TRBJ1-3,TRBV19,CASSITRGYLYF
TRBJ2-7,TRBV29-1,CSVEESGSSYEQYF
TRBJ1-1,TRBV19,CASRPNRGAMNTEAFF
TRBJ2-1,TRBV7-3,CASSSRDYPFGEQFF
TRBJ1-4,TRBV10-3,CAISDWDSSTNEKLFF
TRBJ2-7,TRBV11-3,CASSLRVLGEQYF
TRBJ2-1,TRBV2,CASSDKEFDNEQFF
TRBJ1-1,TRBV12-5,CASGLEGGTEAFF
TRBJ2-2,TRBV10-3,CAMRQGYLGTGELFF
TRBJ2-1,TRBV7-3,CASSERTSGILFF
TRBJ1-5,TRBV2,CASSESRLEAQPQHF
TRBJ1-2,TRBV4-1,CASSQDAGNYGYTF
TRBJ2-3,TRBV2,CASSEWTSGSTDTQYF
TRBJ1-1,TRBV7-9,CASSFPPTGDTEAFF
TRBJ2-6,TRBV7-9,CASSLISDSGANVLTF
TRBJ2-7,TRBV29-1,CSVNPSGLGGYEQYF
TRBJ2-5,TRBV7-9,CASSFTGAETQYF
TRBJ2-1,TRBV6-5,CASVGVYNEQFF
TRBJ1-3,TRBV21-1,CASRTGGSGNTIYF
TRBJ2-5,TRBV18,CASSPPVGETQYF